These 16 T cell receptor beta chains were all obtained from the same sample, sequenced in a study of blood T cell repertoires in COVID-19. Generated by immunoSEQ multiplex PCR, the TCRdb table keeps only in-frame clones and is missing some. The table lists approximately 350,000 clones, less than 90% of them singletons, with approximately 3.1% in the top ten. Sequencing was done on a sample of PBMCs or T cells enriched from blood (not recorded which). The receptors originated from a woman in her 30s who had recovered from COVID-19.

The gene calls are TRBV9 and TRBJ2-2, with a weak D call TRBD2 (7 bases). This CDR3 spans 16 amino acids. Trimming pared 4 bases from V and 5 bases from J, leaving 18 bases between. Germline V gene lookup returns CDR1 SGDLS and CDR2 YYNGEE. The CDR3 nucleotides are TGTGCCAGCAGCCCCTTAAGGGGGGGCGCGACCGGGGAGCTGTTTTTT. Its protein product is CASSPLRGGATGELFF. The full variable domain, in which reference TRBV9 and TRBJ2-2 provide the parts outside the CDR3, is DSGVTQTPKHLITATGQRVTLRCSPRSGDLSVYWYQQSLDQGLQFLIQYYNGEERAKGNILERFSAQQFPDLHSELNLSSLELGDSALYFCASSPLRGGATGELFFGEGSRLTVL.

The rearrangement links TRBV7-6 to TRBJ2-7; tentative D call: TRBD1 (6 bases). The CDR3 is 14 amino acids. Germline CDR1 and CDR2: SGHVS and FNYEAQ. Trimming removed 4 bases at V and 4 bases at J, with 14 bases between. CDR3 sequence reads: CASSSYGQPYEQYF. The CDR3 DNA reads TGTGCCAGCAGCTCATATGGACAGCCTTACGAGCAGTACTTC.

This chain links TRBV3-1 (or the pseudogene TRBV3-2) with TRBJ2-1, with 9 bases identical to TRBD2. CDR1 is LGHDT and CDR2 is YNNKEL in the germline V gene (reference sequence). The CDR3 is 17 residues long. The J segment lost 2 bases and the V segment lost 1 base, leaving 6 bases of the junction unmatched. CDR3 protein: CASSQVLAGWTYNEQFF. The CDR3, as DNA: TGTGCCAGCAGCCAAGTCCTAGCGGGGTGGACCTACAATGAGCAGTTCTTC.

The DNA for the CDR3 is TGTGCCCCCACCTTAGTCCGAGACCTAGGAGCTTTCTTT. It yields the protein CAPTLVRDLGAFF. J is TRBJ1-1 and V is TRBV7-8, with D unresolved. CDR3 length equals 13 residues. Germline CDR1 and CDR2: SGHVS and FQNEAQ. Trimming removed 11 bases from V and 10 bases from J, with 23 bases in between.

The J gene is TRBJ1-2, the V gene TRBV12-3 or TRBV12-4, with TRBD1 matching 9 bases. The CDR3 is 13 residues long. J was trimmed by 8 bases and V by 6 bases; bases with no gene match: 7. The CDR3 bases are TGTGCCAGCAGCCTAACAGGGGGCGAAGGCTACACCTTC. Translating it yields CASSLTGGEGYTF.

The rearrangement links TRBV2 to TRBJ1-5; possibly TRBD1 for D (6 bases). V lost 5 bases, J lost 3 bases, and 11 bases lay in between. CDR3 length: 14 residues. Germline loops: CDR1 SNHLY, CDR2 FYNNEI. The CDR3 reads CASSSQGPNQPQHF. CDR3 DNA: TGTGCCAGCAGTTCACAGGGACCCAATCAGCCCCAGCATTTT.

CDR3 nucleotide sequence: TGTGCCAGTAGTCTCCCGGGACAGGGAAGCAATCAGCCCCAGCATTTT. Its protein product is CASSLPGQGSNQPQHF. The J gene is TRBJ1-5, the V gene TRBV19; 9 nucleotides match TRBD1. Germline V gene sequence: CDR1 LNHDA, CDR2 SQIVND (reference sequence). The trim removed 5 bases at V and 1 base at J, leaving 6 bases unmatched. This CDR3 contains 16 residues.

This sequence joins TRBV5-1 and TRBJ2-2; TRBD1 is a possible D gene (6 bases). CDR3 length equals 15 residues. V lost 7 bases and J 5 bases, leaving 18 bases between the germline ends. Germline assignment: CDR1 SGHRS and CDR2 YFSETQ. The CDR3, as DNA: TGCGCCAGCCGCCCCACAGGGACGCCTACCGGGGAGCTGTTTTTT. It translates to CASRPTGTPTGELFF.

The chain carries TRBV5-8 and TRBJ2-3, with D unclear. This CDR3 is built from 12 residues. The germline V and J ends were trimmed by 4 bases and 4 bases, with 7 bases remaining between them. Germline-derived CDR1 and CDR2 are SGHTS and YDEGEE. The CDR3 sequence: CASSQRADTQYF. DNA of the CDR3: TGTGCCAGCAGCCAACGGGCAGATACGCAGTATTTT.

This CDR3 is CASSLRYEQYF. The CDR3 DNA reads as TGTGCCAGCAGTTTGCGTTACGAGCAGTACTTC. The V call is TRBV27, the J call TRBJ2-7; D remains ambiguous. This CDR3 comprises 11 residues. V was trimmed by 3 bases and J by 4 bases, leaving 4 bases between them. Germline CDR1 reads MNHEY; CDR2 reads SMNVEV (reference sequence).

The V and J genes are TRBV7-2 and TRBJ1-6; D is uncertain. Trimming took off 8 bases at V and 0 bases at J, with 11 bases between the two ends. This CDR3 has 15 amino acids. Germline V CDR1 and CDR2: SGHTA, FQGNSA. CDR3 DNA: TGTGCCAGCCAACTGCGGAGCTCCTATAATTCACCCCTCCACTTT. Amino acid sequence: CASQLRSSYNSPLHF.

This chain links TRBV6-1 with TRBJ1-1; 8 bases match TRBD1. J lost 3 bases, V lost 2 bases, and 2 bases had no gene match. There are 14 residues in the CDR3. Looked up from germline, CDR1 is MNHNS and CDR2 is SASEGT. CDR3 DNA sequence: TGTGCCAGCAGTGAAAACAGGGGGTACACTGAAGCTTTCTTT. This sequence encodes CASSENRGYTEAFF.

This chain uses TRBV18 with TRBJ2-1, with 8 positions matching TRBD2. V gave up 10 bases and J gave up 4 bases; unmatched junction bases: 6. The CDR3 is made up of 13 amino acids. Germline values: CDR1 KGHSH, CDR2 LQKENI. DNA of the CDR3: TGTGCCACCTCGGGACTAGAATACAATGAGCAGTTCTTC. Amino acids: CATSGLEYNEQFF. Filled out from reference TRBV18 and TRBJ2-1, the complete variable domain reads NAGVMQNPRHLVRRRGQEARLRCSPMKGHSHVYWYRQLPEEGLKFMVYLQKENIIDESGMPKERFSAEFPKEGPSILRIQQVVRGDSAAYFCATSGLEYNEQFFGPGTRLTVL.

As for this clone: An end of the junction differs from the germline gene, which may be a read error. The V gene is TRBV7-7, the J gene TRBJ2-1, with D possibly matching TRBD2 (6 bases). The CDR3 runs to 15 residues. From germline, CDR1 is SSHAT and CDR2 FNYEAQ (reference sequence). This CDR3 is CASSFRDSSYNEQFF. CDR3 nucleotides: TGTGCTAGCAGCTTTCGGGACTCCTCCTACAATGAGCAGTTCTTC. The full variable domain, in which reference TRBV7-7 and TRBJ2-1 provide the parts outside the CDR3, is GAGVSQSPRYKVTKRGQDVTLRCDPISSHATLYWYQQALGQGPEFLTYFNYEAQPDKSGLPSDRFSAERPEGSISTLTIQRTEQRDSAMYRCASSFRDSSYNEQFFGPGTRLTVL.

This clone was seen repeatedly, ten times or more. The gene calls are TRBV19 and TRBJ1-2, with TRBD1 as a possible D gene (6 bases). V was cut by 3 bases and J by 7 bases, with 15 bases left in between. This CDR3 spans 14 amino acids. Germline V gene lookup returns CDR1 LNHDA and CDR2 SQIVND (reference sequence). CDR3 DNA: TGTGCCAGTAGTATTTTTCTGAGGGACATTGGCTACACCTTC. As protein: CASSIFLRDIGYTF.

Turning to this clone: One end of the junction varies from germline; a read error may be responsible. The V gene is TRBV6-5, the J gene TRBJ2-1, with TRBD2 as a possible D gene (6 bases). Germline-derived CDR1 and CDR2 are MNHEY and SVGAGI. The CDR3 sequence is 15 residues long. The CDR3 sequence: CASRPRDSYYYEQFF. The CDR3 DNA follows: TGTGCCAGCAGACCCCGGGACTCCTACTACTATGAGCAGTTCTTC.